Here is one TCR beta chain with its context. Its specific antigen is unknown. The input lacks base qualities; no much larger clone sits a single base away. The CDR3 regions of human TCRbeta chains were analyzed by immunosequencing. For the original study's pipeline: TCRs in the repertoires were matched against a reference library of SARS-CoV-2-specific TCRs that had been generated with the MIRA antigen-specificity platform. Breadth was defined as the fraction of unique TCRs that were SARS-CoV-2-associated, and depth was defined as the fraction of total T cells that were SARS-CoV-2-associated. Using the MIRA data, each spike-specific TCR was assigned both to the spike region to which the TCR was reactive and to a CD4 or CD8 class. Log10-transformed breadth and depth values were compared by one-way ANOVA with Sidak's multiple comparisons tests. Sourced from immuneACCESS, this table was stored by TCRdb with only in-frame sequences that have V and J called. A share of the clones is absent; for the studies checked, an unresolved V gene accounts for under half, and the remainder has no known explanation. V and J calls plus clone size are reproduced from that table; the DNA served to infer D and trimming. The sample contains 100,000 to 150,000 clones, 89% of them found a single time. The ten largest clones capture nearly 4.5% of the sample.

The data were taken from a study of T cell responses to AZD1222 COVID-19 vaccine (dated by TCRdb to the early 2020s). Study-wide context: AZD1222 recipients given second doses at about 4 weeks or at about 12 weeks were pooled, since spike-specific TCR depth and breadth were not found to differ between the two schedules. TCR sequencing covered more than 230 trial participants: about 210 given two doses of AZD1222 and 26 given two doses of MenACWY control vaccine. Trial participants were enrolled into age subgroups of 18-55, 56-69 and 70-plus years, which contained about 150, 27 and 61 TCR-sequenced participants, respectively. On the study overall, not on this receptor specifically: In the small 56-69-year group, the increase in depth fell short of significance, most likely because of low power. After two AZD1222 doses, both the breadth and the depth of spike-specific TCRs were significantly higher than at day 0 and than in MenACWY recipients. Vaccine-associated CD4 TCRs spanned the whole spike protein, with dominant responses in regions 160-218 and 743-854. Participants were mostly white British and included more females than males, and it was suggested by the authors that clonal diversity may have been underestimated. Nearly half of unique spike-specific TCRs reportedly recognized epitopes outside regions mutated in the B.1.351 and B.1.1.7 variants. Conclusions about previously exposed vaccinees are limited because only a handful of AZD1222 recipients were SARS-CoV-2 seropositive at baseline. No day 14 peak-response samples were available, so repertoires were characterized only after the peak T cell response.

This sample's time point label indicates: baseline before first vaccination. The vaccinee samples were drawn from two UK trials, COV001 and COV002, one of which was a single-blind randomized controlled phase 2/3 trial testing AZD1222 (ChAdOx1 nCoV-19) in healthy adults. For TCRbeta chain sequencing, PBMC samples were collected from trial participants at day 0 and at day 28 after the second dose. From a lookup of the germline V gene, CDR1 and CDR2 are SGHDN and FVKESK. The CDR3 goes from the cysteine to the phenylalanine over 15 residues. The only DNA kept is the CDR3, 45 bases in frame from the first base. V lost 2 bases and J lost 4 bases; the stretch between them is 14 bases long.

Here the sequenced sample was peripheral blood, taken on day 0 of AZD1222 vaccination. The rearranged segments are TRBV14 and TRBJ2-5, with a weak D call of TRBD1 (5 bases match). The origin of this receptor is an adult in good health. CDR3 sequence: CASSQRRQKRETQYF. In nucleotide form, the sequence is TGTGCCAGCAGCCAACGGAGACAGAAGCGAGAGACCCAGTACTTC.